Given below is one TCR beta chain in context. Antigen unknown. The junction departs from germline at one end; a sequencing error may be responsible. Per germline, CDR1 MNHNS and CDR2 SASEGT. The CDR3 length is 14 residues. These data originate in a study of T cells in Graves' hyperthyroidism and ophthalmopathy. Exclusion followed for patients with uncontrolled infection, other autoimmune disease, pregnancy or lactation. Findings of the study overall: Classification by a 13 V-J model distinguished ophthalmopathy from stable hyperthyroidism. The model foresaw ophthalmopathy a median roughly 6.3 months prior to onset.

RNA transcripts yielded amplified TCR beta CDR3 regions. An initial round of RT-PCR targeting the TCR CDR3 relied on the HTBI primer set. TCRdb re-called the multiplex PCR reads with MiXCR, one entry per CDR3 protein. The sample contains about half a million distinct CDR3 sequences, around 20% of which appear only once. The sample taken for sequencing was blood. The rearrangement joins TRBV6-1 to TRBJ2-7; D is uncertain. This TCR was sampled from a man in his forties with Graves' ophthalmopathy. This CDR3 reads CAISDDGSNYEQYF. The CDR3 nucleotides are TGTGCCATCAGTGACGACGGTTCCAACTACGAGCAGTACTTC.